This TCR beta chain was profiled in a study of T cell clusters in autoimmune cytopenias. TRB amplification used around 270 ng of peripheral blood genomic DNA. This CDR3 comprises 14 residues. The germline V gene encodes CDR1 DFQATT and CDR2 SNEGSKA (reference sequence). TRB rearrangements were amplified by touch-down multiplex PCR with mixed TRB-A/B primers. TCRdb reprocessed the multiplex PCR reads and reports one entry per CDR3 protein, with no DNA. The sample data list some 2,000 distinct CDR3 sequences. Sequenced sample: peripheral blood. The chain joins TRBV20-1 to TRBJ2-7; TCRdb designates TRBD1, a call that cannot be tested without DNA. The source of this sequence is a human donor with an autoimmune cytopenia or autoimmune hepatitis (not recorded which). CDR3 sequence reads: CSASPAGAKNEQYF.